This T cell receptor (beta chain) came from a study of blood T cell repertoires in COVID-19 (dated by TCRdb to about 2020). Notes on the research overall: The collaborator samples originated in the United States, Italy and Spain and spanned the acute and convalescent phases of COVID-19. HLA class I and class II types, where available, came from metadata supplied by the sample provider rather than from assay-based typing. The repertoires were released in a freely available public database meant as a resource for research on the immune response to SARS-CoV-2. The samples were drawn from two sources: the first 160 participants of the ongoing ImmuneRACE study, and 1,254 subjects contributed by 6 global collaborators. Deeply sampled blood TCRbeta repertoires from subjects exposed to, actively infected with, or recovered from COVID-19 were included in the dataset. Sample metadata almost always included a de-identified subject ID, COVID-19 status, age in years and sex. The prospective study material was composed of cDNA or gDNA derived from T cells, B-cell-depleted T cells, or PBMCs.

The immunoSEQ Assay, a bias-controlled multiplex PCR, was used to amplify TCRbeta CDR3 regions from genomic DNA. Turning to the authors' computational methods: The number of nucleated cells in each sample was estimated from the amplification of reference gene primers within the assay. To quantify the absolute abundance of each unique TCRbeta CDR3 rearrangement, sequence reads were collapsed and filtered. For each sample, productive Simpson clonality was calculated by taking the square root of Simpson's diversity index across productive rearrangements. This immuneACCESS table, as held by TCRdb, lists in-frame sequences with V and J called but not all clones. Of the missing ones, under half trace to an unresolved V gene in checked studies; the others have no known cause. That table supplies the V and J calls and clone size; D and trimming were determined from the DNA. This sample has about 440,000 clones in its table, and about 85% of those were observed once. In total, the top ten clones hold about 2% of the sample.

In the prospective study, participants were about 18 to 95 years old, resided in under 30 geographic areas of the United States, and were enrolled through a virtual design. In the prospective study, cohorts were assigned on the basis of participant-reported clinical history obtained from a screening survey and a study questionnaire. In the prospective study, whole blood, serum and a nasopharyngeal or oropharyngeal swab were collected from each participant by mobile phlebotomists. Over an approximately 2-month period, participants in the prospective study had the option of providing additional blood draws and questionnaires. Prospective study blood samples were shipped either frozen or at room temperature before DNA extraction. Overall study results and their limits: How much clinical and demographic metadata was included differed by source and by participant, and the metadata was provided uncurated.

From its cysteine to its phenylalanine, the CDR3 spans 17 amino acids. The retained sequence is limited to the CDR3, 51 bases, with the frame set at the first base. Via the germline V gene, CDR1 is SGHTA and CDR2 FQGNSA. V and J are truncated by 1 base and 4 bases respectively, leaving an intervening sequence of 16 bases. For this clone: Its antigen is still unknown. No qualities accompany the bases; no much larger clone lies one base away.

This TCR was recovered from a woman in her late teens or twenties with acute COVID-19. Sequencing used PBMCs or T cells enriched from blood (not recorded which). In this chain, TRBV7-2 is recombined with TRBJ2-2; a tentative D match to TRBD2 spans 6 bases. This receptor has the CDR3 CASSLGAGQGGTGELFF. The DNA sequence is TGTGCCAGCAGCTTAGGTGCGGGGCAGGGAGGCACCGGGGAGCTGTTTTTT.